What follows are 14 T cell receptor beta chains derived from one specimen sequenced in a study of cytomegalovirus exposure and HLA in healthy donors. Here immunoSEQ multiplex PCR was the method, and the copy in TCRdb shows in-frame clones only, minus some. In the table there are fewer than 350,000 clones, more than 75% of which are singletons. Sequenced sample: PBMCs. The receptors shown here come from a woman in her late teens or twenties in good health and CMV-seronegative.

Notes on this clone: Other DNA sequences of this sample code for an identical CDR3. The chain joins TRBV15 to TRBJ2-7, with no clear D. CDR3 length equals 13 residues. Per germline, CDR1 LNHNV and CDR2 YYDKDF (reference sequence). V was trimmed by 2 bases and J by 2 bases, leaving 7 bases between them. CDR3 sequence reads: CATSRLGTYEQYF. The CDR3 nucleotides read TGTGCCACCAGCAGACTAGGAACCTACGAGCAGTACTTC.

The chain links TRBV12-2 to TRBJ2-7; no DNA check was done on the table's D call, TRBD2. TRBV12-2 is a listed pseudogene. The CDR3 totals 16 residues. CDR3 sequence reads: CASRPGTSGGSYEQYF. The CDR3 nucleotides read TGTGCAAGTCGCCCAGGGACTAGCGGGGGCTCCTACGAGCAGTACTTC.

This rearrangement joins TRBV9 to TRBJ1-3; 9 bases line up with TRBD1. CDR3 length: 19 amino acids. After removal of 0 bases from V and 0 bases from J, the junction contained 10 bases not matched to a gene. Looked up from germline, CDR1 is SGDLS and CDR2 is YYNGEE. The CDR3: CASSVDLGQGALSGNTIYF. The CDR3 coding sequence is TGTGCCAGCAGCGTAGATCTGGGACAGGGAGCCCTCTCTGGAAACACCATATATTTT.

This chain joins TRBV27 and TRBJ1-2; 8 bases align to TRBD1. The CDR3 runs to 16 residues. Germline V CDR1 and CDR2: MNHEY, SMNVEV (reference sequence). Trimming took 6 bases from V and 8 from J; bases not matched to a gene: 17. CDR3 DNA sequence: TGTGCCAGCAGAATTGGGGCCCGAGCAGGGGGCGAAGGCTACACCTTC. Its translation is CASRIGARAGGEGYTF.

The V gene is TRBV6-5, the J gene TRBJ1-2; tentatively, D is TRBD1 (6 bases). The CDR3 loop spans 15 amino acids. V lost 6 bases and J 3 bases, leaving 17 bases between the germline ends. The germline V gene encodes CDR1 MNHEY and CDR2 SVGAGI. In nucleotides, the CDR3 is TGTGCCAGCAGCTCCCTTGACAGGAGTTACTATGGCTACACCTTC. Its protein product is CASSSLDRSYYGYTF.

The rearrangement joins TRBV11-2 to TRBJ2-7; 8 nucleotides align to TRBD2. With V trimmed by 5 bases and J by 3 bases, 6 bases remained unmatched. There are 14 residues in the CDR3. CDR1 SGHAT and CDR2 FQNNGV come from the germline V gene. The CDR3 DNA follows: TGTGCCAGCAGCCCTGGAGGGACTAGCTACGAGCAGTACTTC. Amino acids: CASSPGGTSYEQYF.

The chain combines TRBV6-5 with TRBJ2-3; D possibly corresponds to TRBD2 (5 bases). The CDR3 has 15 residues. The germline V gene has CDR1 MNHEY and CDR2 SVGAGI. Trimming stripped 1 base from V and 5 bases from J, with 13 bases between. The CDR3 DNA follows: TGTGCCAGCAGTTACTATGGGAGTGAGGGAGATACGCAGTATTTT. Translating it yields CASSYYGSEGDTQYF.

This chain links TRBV7-2 with TRBJ1-1; D uncertain. Germline CDR1 and CDR2: SGHTA and FQGNSA. Deletions cut 2 bases from V and 1 base from J, with 11 bases between. The CDR3 covers 15 residues. CDR3 nucleotide sequence: TGTGCCAGCAGCTTATATCTGGGGAGGAACACTGAAGCTTTCTTT. Amino acids: CASSLYLGRNTEAFF.

V and J are TRBV14 and TRBJ2-3; the match to TRBD2 covers 9 bases. CDR1 SGHDN and CDR2 FVKESK come from the germline V gene. The junction had 24 bases not matched to a gene; V was cut back by 2 bases and J by 0 bases. CDR3 length: 23 residues. DNA for the CDR3: TGTGCCAGCAGCCAAACCCGAAGGACTAGCGCTAAAGACAAGGTTTATAGCACAGATACGCAGTATTTT. Translation gives CASSQTRRTSAKDKVYSTDTQYF.

This chain uses TRBV25-1 with TRBJ1-6, with 9 bases identical to TRBD1. The J segment lost 7 bases and the V segment lost 4 bases, leaving 11 bases of the junction unmatched. From germline, CDR1 is MGHDK and CDR2 SYGVNS. The CDR3 has 17 residues. Here the CDR3 DNA reads TGTGCCAGCAGTGGATCTGGAGGGACAGGGCGCAATTCACCCCTCCACTTT. It codes for CASSGSGGTGRNSPLHF.

The chain has TRBV4-1 and TRBJ1-6; no clear D. Germline V lookup: CDR1 MGHRA, CDR2 YSYEKL. The CDR3 extends over 15 amino acids. Deletions cut 2 bases from V and 6 bases from J, with 11 bases between. In DNA, the CDR3 is TGCGCCAGCAGCCAACCAAGAGATACTAATTCACCCCTCCACTTT. It encodes CASSQPRDTNSPLHF.

The chain uses TRBV4-1 and TRBJ1-5; 7 positions agree with TRBD1. After removal of 3 bases from V and 9 bases from J, the junction contained 8 bases not matched to a gene. This CDR3 spans 14 amino acids. Germline values: CDR1 MGHRA, CDR2 YSYEKL. The CDR3 loop is CASSHQGGDRPQHF. CDR3 DNA: TGCGCCAGCAGCCATCAAGGGGGCGACCGGCCCCAGCATTTT.

The genes are TRBV6-1 and TRBJ1-2; no clear D gene. Germline CDR1 is MNHNS and CDR2 is SASEGT. This CDR3 spans 12 amino acids. Trimming took 3 bases from V and 4 from J, leaving 6 bases between them. CDR3 nucleotides: TGTGCCAGCAGTGATAACAGCTATGGCTACACCTTC. The encoded protein is CASSDNSYGYTF.

The chain carries TRBV27 and TRBJ2-7; possibly TRBD1 for D (6 bases). The CDR3 runs to 16 residues. V lost 5 bases and J lost 2, with 19 bases in between. CDR1 is MNHEY, CDR2 SMNVEV, per germline (reference sequence). The CDR3 bases are TGTGCCAGCAGTACGGGACGACAGGCTCTAGCCTACGAGCAGTACTTC. This codes for CASSTGRQALAYEQYF.